This T cell receptor beta chain came from a study of vaccination and CD4 T cells after COVID-19. Regarding this clonotype: What it binds is unknown.

Treatment indicated: roughly 11-day PBMC culture with coronavirus spike peptide pools or control peptides (ViraFEST assay). At the Johns Hopkins FTIC core, DNA taken from cultured CD4+ T cells was sequenced by way of the Oncomine TCR Beta short-read assay. One entry per CDR3 protein results from TCRdb running MiXCR on the PCR reads. The sample has about 25,000 distinct CDR3 sequences, approximately 39% seen once. General study results and limits: Convalescent patients had a median around 90% of post-vaccine SARS-CoV-2-reactive clones that were detected only after vaccination, not before it.

Trimming took 6 bases from V and 0 from J, leaving 12 bases between them. The CDR3 loop spans 16 amino acids. Germline assignment: CDR1 MDHEN and CDR2 SYDVKM. The chain has TRBV28 and TRBJ2-6, with D unclear. This receptor was obtained from a human donor who had recovered from COVID-19. The material sequenced was CD4+ T cells from blood, cultured in vitro. The DNA of the CDR3 is TGTGCCAGCAGCCGAAAAACCAGCTCTGGGGCCAACGTCCTGACTTTC. Translated: CASSRKTSSGANVLTF.